This T cell receptor beta chain derives from a study of beta chain features in type 1 diabetes. Study-wide findings and caveats: Within each of all four CD4+ subsets, Type 1 diabetes patients had TCRB CDR3s that were moderately but significantly shorter.

The whole isolated RNA underwent reverse transcription, so sequencing captured expressed TCRB transcripts. Data came from immunoSEQ multiplex PCR; TCRdb stores just in-frame clones and leaves some out. The profile shows about 160,000 clones, 7% to 9% of them singletons. V lost 4 bases and J 2 bases, leaving 15 bases between the germline ends. Germline lookup yields CDR1 MNHEY and CDR2 SVGAGI. This CDR3 region has 15 residues. In its sample, this clone was seen a few times. Antigen specificity is unknown. Sequencing was done on a sample of central memory CD4+ T cells from blood. This sequence was found in a man between 18 and 35 years old with type 1 diabetes. The rearrangement uses TRBV6-5 and TRBJ2-7; D may be TRBD2 (7 bases). The CDR3 region has the DNA TGTGCCAGCAGTTTTCAGGGAGGGGGTCCCTACGAGCAGTACTTC. Protein: CASSFQGGGPYEQYF.